This T cell receptor (beta chain) was captured by sequencing in a study of CD8 T cells in ankylosing spondylitis. Study findings and constraints: Clones linked to the disease showed a CD8+ phenotype. They occurred at relatively low frequencies in peripheral blood. A TCR beta motif made of about 8 highly homologous variants seemed typical of ankylosing spondylitis blood. Disease-associated clones were reportedly significantly overrepresented in matched ankylosing spondylitis synovial fluid.

Per the germline V gene, CDR1 is ENHRY and CDR2 is SYGVKD. Trimming at V came to 6 bases and at J to 5 bases, leaving 14 bases not matched to a gene. This CDR3 is 17 amino acids long. Each TCR beta library was made by quantitative 5'-RACE that incorporated molecular barcodes. TCRdb re-called the 5' RACE reads with MiXCR, one entry per CDR3 protein. The data contain 300,000 to 400,000 distinct CDR3 sequences, approximately 20% of them singletons. For this clonotype: The antigen remains unidentified.

This receptor was obtained from a male donor with ankylosing spondylitis. Sequencing was carried out using blood, either unsorted or a sorted T cell fraction (not recorded which). V gene TRBV10-3 combines with J gene TRBJ2-1, with 9 bases aligning to TRBD2. CDR3 sequence (DNA): TGTGCCATCAGGCGGGGCGGGAGGGCCCGGGAGAACAATGAGCAGTTCTTC. Its protein product is CAIRRGGRARENNEQFF.